Each of the 32 T cell receptor beta chains below was sequenced from the same sample in a study of cytomegalovirus exposure and HLA in healthy donors. This PCR relied on a set of 60 Vbeta primers and 13 Jbeta primers. Clones were read by immunoSEQ multiplex PCR, and TCRdb kept only the in-frame ones, dropping some. This table has some 89,000 clones, just over 70% appearing once. Sequenced: PBMCs. These receptors were collected from a man aged 60-69 years in good health and CMV-seronegative.

The V call is TRBV7-2, the J call TRBJ2-1, with unresolved D. CDR1 and CDR2 from the germline V gene are SGHTA and FQGNSA. V shed 2 bases and J shed 2 bases, with 10 bases lying between them. CDR3 length: 15 amino acids. CDR3 DNA: TGTGCCAGCAGCTTATTCCCCCAAACCTACAATGAGCAGTTCTTC. As protein: CASSLFPQTYNEQFF.

The V call is TRBV25-1, the J call TRBJ2-5; TRBD1 matches 10 bases. The germline V gene encodes CDR1 MGHDK and CDR2 SYGVNS. This CDR3 spans 15 amino acids. With 4 bases clipped from V and 2 bases from J, the junction kept 4 bases outside the gene matches. The CDR3 protein is CASSAGQGHQETQYF. CDR3 coding DNA: TGTGCCAGCAGTGCGGGACAGGGGCATCAAGAGACCCAGTACTTC.

This clone has only a few counts. This chain joins TRBV19 and TRBJ1-2; TRBD1 matches 7 bases. The V gene end was trimmed by 4 bases and the J gene end by 6 bases; junction bases not matched to a gene: 2. CDR3 size: 12 residues. CDR1 LNHDA and CDR2 SQIVND come from the germline V gene (reference sequence). The CDR3 coding sequence is TGTGCCAGTAGTACACAGGGGAATGGCTACACCTTC. Protein: CASSTQGNGYTF.

The gene calls are TRBV19 and TRBJ1-4; D is undetermined. CDR1 and CDR2 (germline): LNHDA, SQIVND (reference sequence). The V end lost 7 bases, the J end lost 7 bases, and 16 bases lay between the germline ends. CDR3 length: 14 amino acids. The CDR3 DNA sequence: TGTGCCAGTACGAGAATGGAAACAGCTGAAAAACTGTTTTTT. Translation: CASTRMETAEKLFF.

This chain connects TRBV4-1 to TRBJ2-5; 8 bases align to TRBD2. V was pared by 3 bases and J by 1 base, with 1 base of the junction left unmatched. The germline V gene encodes CDR1 MGHRA and CDR2 YSYEKL. The CDR3 is 14 amino acids. The DNA for the CDR3 is TGCGCCAGCAGCCAGGCGGGGGGCCAAGAGACCCAGTACTTC. This gives the protein CASSQAGGQETQYF.

The V call is TRBV28, the J call TRBJ2-7; 8 nucleotides line up with TRBD2. Trimming took 7 bases from V and 5 from J; bases not matched to a gene: 13. The CDR3 is made up of 15 amino acids. Per germline, CDR1 MDHEN and CDR2 SYDVKM. CDR3 nucleotide sequence: TGTGCCAGCACCCCTTTCGGGACTAGTGCCCACGAGCAGTACTTC. Protein sequence: CASTPFGTSAHEQYF.

The chain combines TRBV5-1 with TRBJ1-6; TRBD1 agrees at 8 bases. Germline V gives CDR1 SGHRS, CDR2 YFSETQ. With 0 bases clipped from V and 11 bases from J, the junction kept 1 base outside the gene matches. The CDR3 loop spans 13 amino acids. The CDR3 is CASSLGQGTPLHF. CDR3 coding DNA: TGCGCCAGCAGCTTGGGACAGGGGACACCCCTCCACTTT.

This clone was seen a few times. The chain recombines TRBV5-4 with TRBJ2-5; 10 bases line up with TRBD2. The germline gives CDR1 SGHNT, CDR2 YYREEE (reference sequence). This CDR3 has 17 amino acids. V gave up 0 bases and J gave up 10 bases; unmatched junction bases: 15. In DNA form, the CDR3 reads TGTGCCAGCAGCTTGGCCCCCATAGCGGGAGGTTGGATGGACCAGTACTTC. This translates into CASSLAPIAGGWMDQYF.

This chain links TRBV7-9 with TRBJ2-1, with unresolved D. The CDR3 has 13 residues. Trimming removed 1 base at V and 5 bases at J, with 6 bases between. In germline, CDR1 is SEHNR, CDR2 FQNEAQ (reference sequence). The chain's CDR3 is CASSLDVDNEQFF. The DNA of the CDR3 is TGTGCCAGCAGCTTAGACGTAGACAATGAGCAGTTCTTC.

The J gene is TRBJ2-7, the V gene TRBV19; perhaps TRBD1 as D (6 bases). V lost 9 bases to trimming and J lost 0 bases, with 15 bases between them. Germline CDR1 and CDR2: LNHDA and SQIVND (reference sequence). The CDR3 runs 14 residues. Here the CDR3 DNA reads TGTGCCAGCAGCCCAGGGGTCACCTCCTACGAGCAGTACTTC. Translating gives CASSPGVTSYEQYF.

This clone came up once. This chain joins TRBV10-2 and TRBJ2-1; 8 bases are shared with TRBD1. Germline CDR1 WSHSY, CDR2 SAAADI. This CDR3 has 15 residues. The V and J ends lost 2 bases and 8 bases, in that order; junction bases with no gene match: 8. The CDR3 DNA is TGCGCCAGCAGTGAGCCTCGGCAGGGGGCAGATGAGCAGTTCTTC. Amino acid sequence: CASSEPRQGADEQFF.

V and J are TRBV2 and TRBJ2-3, with D maybe TRBD1 (5 bases). The CDR3 runs 14 residues. V was trimmed by 3 bases and J by 2 bases, leaving 9 bases between them. Germline lookup yields CDR1 SNHLY and CDR2 FYNNEI. The CDR3 bases are TGTGCCAGCAGTGAGGCCAGGGTCACAGATACGCAGTATTTT. Its translation is CASSEARVTDTQYF.

The CDR3, as DNA: TGCAGCGTGAACACCGGGACAGGGGGGTCCGAGCAGTACTTC. Translation: CSVNTGTGGSEQYF. The rearrangement links TRBV29-1 to TRBJ2-7; 11 bases align to TRBD1. Germline CDR1 and CDR2: SQVTM and ANQGSEA. This CDR3 comprises 14 residues. J gave up 6 bases and V 6 bases, and 10 bases lay outside the gene matches.

The chain has TRBV5-1 and TRBJ1-2; tentative D call: TRBD1 (6 bases). With 0 bases removed from V and 7 bases from J, the gap between germline ends came to 13 bases. CDR3 length: 14 amino acids. CDR1 and CDR2 from the germline V gene are SGHRS and YFSETQ. The CDR3 is CASSLGERGSGYTF. CDR3 bases: TGCGCCAGCAGCTTGGGAGAAAGGGGGAGTGGCTACACCTTC.

V and J are TRBV19 and TRBJ1-2; 10 nucleotides line up with TRBD1. The CDR3 is made up of 16 amino acids. CDR1 LNHDA and CDR2 SQIVND come from the germline V gene (reference sequence). V was pared by 2 bases and J by 7 bases, with 10 bases of the junction left unmatched. The chain's CDR3 is CASSISLGQGFGGYTF. DNA of the CDR3: TGTGCCAGTAGTATAAGTCTGGGACAGGGGTTTGGTGGCTACACCTTC.

The chain links TRBV7-6 to TRBJ1-1; D not certain. Germline V gene data show CDR1 as SGHVS and CDR2 as FNYEAQ. V gave up 1 base and J gave up 1 base, with 4 bases separating them. The CDR3 runs 13 residues. CDR3 DNA: TGTGCCAGCAGCTTAGGTCAGAACACTGAAGCTTTCTTT. It yields the protein CASSLGQNTEAFF.

This clone was seen more than once but under ten times. The chain recombines TRBV7-2 with TRBJ2-1, with 7 bases that match TRBD2. The germline CDR1 and CDR2 sequences are SGHTA and FQGNSA. This CDR3 comprises 14 residues. Germline trimming cut 5 bases from V and 7 bases from J; bases unmatched to any gene: 8. The CDR3 DNA sequence: TGTGCCAGCAGCCGAGCGGGGTCAAGGAATGAGCAGTTCTTC. This encodes CASSRAGSRNEQFF.

The chain couples TRBV7-8 to TRBJ2-7; D perhaps matches TRBD2 (5 bases). Trimming took 1 base from V and 0 from J, leaving 16 bases between them. Germline V gives CDR1 SGHVS, CDR2 FQNEAQ. The CDR3 contains 17 residues. CDR3 residues: CASSLVPPRVISYEQYF. The CDR3 region has the DNA TGTGCCAGCAGCTTAGTTCCTCCGAGGGTTATCTCCTACGAGCAGTACTTC.

CDR3 bases: TGTGCCAGCAGGGCCACCGGGGAGCTGTTTTTT. This gives the protein CASRATGELFF. The V gene is TRBV7-9, the J gene TRBJ2-2; unclear D gene. The germline V and J ends were trimmed by 6 bases and 4 bases, with 3 bases remaining between them. The CDR3 consists of 11 residues. The germline gives CDR1 SEHNR, CDR2 FQNEAQ (reference sequence).

This clone was seen a handful of times. The chain links TRBV6-4 to TRBJ2-3; 12 nucleotides line up with TRBD2. CDR1 MRHNA and CDR2 SNTAGT come from the germline V gene. The CDR3 extends over 15 amino acids. The V segment lost 6 bases and the J segment 1 base; nucleotides outside the gene matches: 2. The CDR3 protein is CASSRTSGGTDTQYF. In nucleotides, the CDR3 is TGTGCCAGCAGCCGGACTAGCGGGGGCACAGATACGCAGTATTTT.

The chain employs TRBV7-2 and TRBJ1-4, with TRBD1 identical over 11 bases. The CDR3 spans 14 residues. Trimming took 5 bases from V and 8 from J; bases not matched to a gene: 4. Germline CDR1 reads SGHTA; CDR2 reads FQGNSA. CDR3 coding DNA: TGTGCCAGCAGCACCGGGACAGGGGGGGAAAAACTGTTTTTT. Its protein product is CASSTGTGGEKLFF.

V usage is TRBV5-1 and J usage is TRBJ1-3; possible D gene TRBD1, 5 bases. The CDR3 is made up of 16 amino acids. The V and J ends lost 1 base and 4 bases respectively, with 15 bases between them. Germline lookup yields CDR1 SGHRS and CDR2 YFSETQ. CDR3 sequence (DNA): TGCGCCAGCAGCTTGTCCCTGGACACAGCCGGAAACACCATATATTTT. Translating gives CASSLSLDTAGNTIYF.

The J gene is TRBJ1-2, the V gene TRBV2, with D maybe TRBD1 (6 bases). CDR3 size: 14 residues. V was clipped by 4 bases and J by 5 bases, with 14 bases between them. Germline values: CDR1 SNHLY, CDR2 FYNNEI. The CDR3 coding sequence is TGTGCCAGCAGTGGAGGTCGGCAGGGGTATGGCTACACCTTC. Protein: CASSGGRQGYGYTF.

This clone was recorded a few times. The chain carries TRBV11-3 and TRBJ2-2; possibly TRBD2 for D (5 bases). This CDR3 comprises 14 residues. The germline V gene encodes CDR1 SGHNT and CDR2 YENEEA. The germline V and J ends were trimmed by 5 bases and 4 bases, with 11 bases remaining between them. The DNA of the CDR3 is TGTGCCAGCAGCGTAAGAAGCGGCACCGGGGAGCTGTTTTTT. Residues: CASSVRSGTGELFF.

Turning to this clone: As the CDR3 is not closed by the conserved phenylalanine or tryptophan, this likely results from a read error. It is unclear where the CDR3 begins or ends on the DNA, so no DNA is shown, and the CDR3 is as TCRdb lists it. The chain is built from TRBV10-1 and TRBJ2-7; the D call of TRBD2 is as the table states it, not checked on the DNA. Looked up from germline, CDR1 is WNHNN and CDR2 is SYGVQD (reference sequence). The CDR3 is made up of 11 amino acids, end residues included. The CDR3 loop reads CASTSRMVNLL.

The chain employs TRBV25-1 and TRBJ2-1; a weak D match, TRBD2 (5 bases). Germline V gene sequence: CDR1 MGHDK, CDR2 SYGVNS. Deletions cut 3 bases from V and 3 bases from J, with 15 bases between. The CDR3 spans 16 residues. CDR3: CASSDTRAGIYNEQFF. The CDR3 DNA follows: TGTGCCAGCAGTGATACGAGGGCAGGAATCTACAATGAGCAGTTCTTC.

The V and J genes are TRBV6-6 and TRBJ1-1; 11 bases are shared with TRBD1. This CDR3 spans 14 amino acids. Germline values: CDR1 MNHNY, CDR2 SVGAGI (reference sequence). Germline trimming cut 7 bases from V and 3 bases from J; bases unmatched to any gene: 4. CDR3 region: CASTKGQGDTEAFF. DNA for the CDR3: TGTGCCAGCACCAAGGGACAGGGGGACACTGAAGCTTTCTTT.

The chain links TRBV27 to TRBJ2-7, with D perhaps TRBD1 (5 bases). Germline CDR1 MNHEY, CDR2 SMNVEV (reference sequence). The CDR3 is 12 amino acids. V was trimmed by 3 bases and J by 5 bases, leaving 8 bases between them. The CDR3 loop reads CASSFPTDEQYF. The CDR3 nucleotides read TGTGCCAGCAGTTTCCCGACAGACGAGCAGTACTTC.

This clone was seen only a few times. The rearrangement joins TRBV6-1 to TRBJ2-5; D perhaps matches TRBD2 (6 bases). The DNA end lines up better with TRBJ2-7; the J call may be wrong. The CDR3 sequence is 14 residues long. CDR1 and CDR2 from the germline V gene are MNHNS and SASEGT. The CDR3, as DNA: TGTGCCAGCAGTGAATGGGGCGGGACGTACGAGCAGTACTTC. Translation: CASSEWGGTYEQYF.

This chain joins TRBV2 and TRBJ2-1; possible D gene TRBD2, 5 bases. V was cut by 8 bases and J by 1 base, with 12 bases left in between. Germline CDR1 reads SNHLY; CDR2 reads FYNNEI. This CDR3 is 14 amino acids long. The CDR3 sequence: CASANGLSYNEQFF. CDR3 sequence (DNA): TGTGCCAGCGCCAACGGACTTTCCTACAATGAGCAGTTCTTC. Full variable domain (rest looked up from reference TRBV2 and TRBJ2-1): EPEVTQTPSHQVTQMGQEVILRCVPISNHLYFYWYRQILGQKVEFLVSFYNNEISEKSEIFDDQFSVERPDGSNFTLKIRSTKLEDSAMYFCASANGLSYNEQFFGPGTRLTVL.

The V gene is TRBV2, the J gene TRBJ1-4; TRBD1 is a possible D gene (5 bases). Germline CDR1 SNHLY, CDR2 FYNNEI. Trimming took off 3 bases at V and 11 bases at J, with 13 bases between the two ends. The CDR3 loop spans 13 amino acids. The CDR3 sequence is CASSEAAGLKLFF. CDR3 nucleotide sequence: TGTGCCAGCAGTGAGGCGGCAGGGCTGAAACTGTTTTTT.

The CDR3 region has the DNA TGTGCCAGCAGCAAAGGACTAGGCGGGGAGACCCAGTACTTC. It specifies CASSKGLGGETQYF. V is TRBV21-1 and J is TRBJ2-5; no DNA check was done on the table's D call, TRBD2. TRBV21-1 is described as a pseudogene. The CDR3 is 14 residues long.